Below, 24 T cell receptor beta chains from the same sample are listed, as sequenced in a study of T cell repertoires in cytomegalovirus infection. Using its own MiXCR run on the reads, TCRdb lists one record per CDR3 protein. The repertoire holds about 130,000 distinct CDR3 sequences, with approximately 8.8% as singletons. The specimen was PBMCs. These receptors came from a human donor in good health (CMV status not recorded). Some clones in this sample may be carry-over from other donors' samples.

This clonotype was recorded a few times. The rearrangement links TRBV20-1 to TRBJ1-5; TRBD1 matches 7 bases. This CDR3 comprises 16 residues. CDR1 is DFQATT and CDR2 is SNEGSKA in the germline V gene (reference sequence). The V gene end was trimmed by 0 bases and the J gene end by 4 bases; junction bases not matched to a gene: 9. The CDR3 DNA reads TGCAGTGCTAGAGATGCAGGCAGGGGGTCGAATCAGCCCCAGCATTTT. It specifies CSARDAGRGSNQPQHF.

There are many counts of this clonotype. The CDR3 spells CATSRAPSEKLFF. The DNA for the CDR3 is TGTGCCACCAGCAGAGCCCCATCGGAAAAACTGTTTTTT. The rearrangement joins TRBV15 to TRBJ1-4; no clear D gene. Per the germline V gene, CDR1 is LNHNV and CDR2 is YYDKDF (reference sequence). Trimming cost V 1 base and J 8 bases, with 8 bases left between them. This CDR3 is 13 amino acids long.

At least ten counts were recorded for this clonotype. V and J are TRBV6-8 and TRBJ2-3; 13 positions match TRBD2. Germline V CDR1 and CDR2: MNHGY, SAAAGT. The CDR3 is 16 amino acids. The V and J ends lost 4 bases and 4 bases, in that order; junction bases with no gene match: 5. As DNA, the CDR3 is TGTGCCAGCAGTTCTCGGACTAGCGGGAGCCCAGATACGCAGTATTTT. Translation: CASSSRTSGSPDTQYF.

In this sample, this clonotype turned up many times. The rearrangement links TRBV5-4 to TRBJ2-3; D gene unclear. CDR3 length equals 15 residues. V was shortened by 0 bases and J by 5 bases, with 13 bases between the two germline ends. The V gene's germline CDR1 is SGHNT and CDR2 YYREEE (reference sequence). As DNA, the CDR3 is TGTGCCAGCAGCTTGGATGGGATAACGGGAGATACGCAGTATTTT. Protein product: CASSLDGITGDTQYF.

This clonotype occurred many times. CDR3 sequence: CASSTGVGEKLFF. The DNA for the CDR3 is TGTGCCAGCAGCACTGGGGTTGGTGAAAAACTGTTTTTT. V usage is TRBV28 and J usage is TRBJ1-4; D ambiguous. Looked up from germline, CDR1 is MDHEN and CDR2 is SYDVKM. CDR3 length: 13 amino acids. Trimming pared 6 bases from V and 7 bases from J, leaving 12 bases between.

Ten or more counts support this clonotype. The chain has TRBV20-1 and TRBJ2-3; D not certain. The germline V and J ends were trimmed by 5 bases and 8 bases, with 14 bases remaining between them. The V gene's germline CDR1 is DFQATT and CDR2 SNEGSKA (reference sequence). There are 12 residues in the CDR3. CDR3 sequence reads: CSAARELVTQYF. The CDR3 nucleotides are TGCAGTGCTGCCCGAGAACTGGTTACGCAGTATTTT.

This clonotype was observed a few times. The gene calls are TRBV20-1 and TRBJ2-5, with 7 nucleotides matching TRBD1. CDR1 is DFQATT and CDR2 is SNEGSKA in the germline V gene (reference sequence). With V trimmed by 3 bases and J by 2 bases, 6 bases remained unmatched. This CDR3 is 14 amino acids long. In DNA, the CDR3 is TGCAGTGCTAGCCCCAGGACAGGACAAGAGACCCAGTACTTC. It is translated as CSASPRTGQETQYF.

This clonotype has a count of ten or more. V and J are TRBV2 and TRBJ1-1; possible D gene TRBD1, 5 bases. There are 14 residues in the CDR3. The V end was cut by 6 bases, the J end by 2 bases, with 13 bases between. Per germline, CDR1 SNHLY and CDR2 FYNNEI. The CDR3 DNA is TGTGCCAGCAGAATACCCGGGGGAAACACTGAAGCTTTCTTT. Amino acid sequence: CASRIPGGNTEAFF. Looking up the rest from reference TRBV2 and TRBJ1-1 gives the full variable domain: EPEVTQTPSHQVTQMGQEVILRCVPISNHLYFYWYRQILGQKVEFLVSFYNNEISEKSEIFDDQFSVERPDGSNFTLKIRSTKLEDSAMYFCASRIPGGNTEAFFGQGTRLTVV.

This clonotype was recorded at least ten times. V gene TRBV3-1 combines with J gene TRBJ1-5; perhaps TRBD1 as D (5 bases). The germline V gene has CDR1 LGHDT and CDR2 YNNKEL (reference sequence). V gave up 0 bases and J gave up 7 bases, with 13 bases separating them. The CDR3 covers 15 residues. CDR3 sequence reads: CASSQEARGSQPQHF. The DNA of the CDR3 is TGTGCCAGCAGCCAAGAGGCTAGGGGATCACAGCCCCAGCATTTT.

Of note for this clonotype: A much larger clone sits a single nucleotide away, making a read error possible. This chain links TRBV7-8 with TRBJ1-6; TRBD1 agrees at 7 bases. J was trimmed by 4 bases and V by 7 bases; bases with no gene match: 10. The CDR3 is 16 amino acids. From germline, CDR1 is SGHVS and CDR2 FQNEAQ. Here the CDR3 reads CASNQPGGQYNSPLHF. CDR3 DNA: TGTGCCAGCAACCAACCTGGGGGACAGTATAATTCACCCCTCCACTTT.

This clonotype was observed many times. The V gene is TRBV6-2 or TRBV6-3, the J gene TRBJ2-3, with D maybe TRBD2 (7 bases). The length of the CDR3 is 17 residues. Germline V gene data show CDR1 as MNHEY and CDR2 as SVGEGT. V was trimmed by 6 bases and J by 2 bases, leaving 21 bases between them. CDR3 residues: CASSGGGARVNTDTQYF. The CDR3 DNA reads as TGTGCCAGCAGCGGCGGGGGCGCGCGGGTAAACACAGATACGCAGTATTTT.

This clonotype came up many times. The chain employs TRBV20-1 and TRBJ2-1, with TRBD1 matching over 7 bases. CDR1 and CDR2 from the germline V gene are DFQATT and SNEGSKA (reference sequence). Trimming took 3 bases from V and 0 from J; bases not matched to a gene: 11. The CDR3 has 17 residues. CDR3 loop: CSARSTGTASSYNEQFF. The CDR3 coding sequence is TGCAGTGCTAGGTCCACCGGGACAGCCAGCTCCTACAATGAGCAGTTCTTC.

In this sample, this clonotype turned up a few times. This chain connects TRBV11-2 to TRBJ2-3; D perhaps matches TRBD2 (5 bases). CDR3 length: 13 amino acids. The V end lost 0 bases, the J end lost 5 bases, and 6 bases lay between the germline ends. Germline lookup yields CDR1 SGHAT and CDR2 FQNNGV. The CDR3 loop reads CASSLERVDTQYF. For the CDR3, the DNA is TGTGCCAGCAGCTTAGAGAGGGTAGATACGCAGTATTTT.

This clonotype was seen at least ten times. The chain recombines TRBV7-2 with TRBJ2-2; D unresolved. The germline CDR1 and CDR2 sequences are SGHTA and FQGNSA. This CDR3 is 15 amino acids long. V dropped 5 bases and J dropped 0 bases, with 10 bases sitting between them. CDR3 protein: CASSPRSSNTGELFF. The CDR3 bases are TGTGCCAGCAGCCCTAGGAGCTCGAACACCGGGGAGCTGTTTTTT.

Many counts were recorded for this clonotype. The chain links TRBV7-2 to TRBJ2-5, with a possible D match to TRBD1 (5 bases). V was shortened by 5 bases and J by 5 bases, with 12 bases between the two germline ends. The CDR3 runs to 13 residues. The germline V gene has CDR1 SGHTA and CDR2 FQGNSA. CDR3 protein: CASSRRDLETQYF. The DNA for the CDR3 is TGTGCCAGCAGCCGCAGGGATTTGGAGACCCAGTACTTC.

This clonotype counts as medium-sized (0.01 to 0.1%). This chain connects TRBV7-8 to TRBJ1-1; D possibly corresponds to TRBD1 (5 bases). CDR1 and CDR2 (germline): SGHVS, FQNEAQ. V lost 6 bases and J 0 bases, leaving 8 bases between the germline ends. This CDR3 is 13 amino acids long. The CDR3 is CASSGHLNTEAFF. The CDR3 DNA follows: TGTGCCAGCAGTGGACACTTGAACACTGAAGCTTTCTTT.

This clonotype was seen at least ten times. The CDR3 nucleotides read TGTGCCAGCAGCCACGTACAGGGGGGCACAGATACGCAGTATTTT. This codes for CASSHVQGGTDTQYF. The chain carries TRBV13 and TRBJ2-3, with 8 nucleotides matching TRBD1. The CDR3 contains 15 residues. The ends lost 5 bases at V and 1 base at J; junction bases unmatched: 5. CDR1 is PRHDT and CDR2 is FYEKMQ in the germline V gene (reference sequence).

This clonotype was counted only a few times. The chain combines TRBV3-1 with TRBJ1-2, with D tentatively TRBD1 (5 bases). The CDR3 runs 16 residues. The V end lost 0 bases, the J end lost 4 bases, and 15 bases lay between the germline ends. Germline CDR1 LGHDT, CDR2 YNNKEL (reference sequence). The CDR3 region is CASSQDSGQRGYGYTF. In DNA, the CDR3 is TGTGCCAGCAGCCAAGATTCAGGCCAAAGGGGCTATGGCTACACCTTC.

In this sample, this clonotype turned up many times. The rearrangement uses TRBV20-1 and TRBJ2-1, with TRBD2 matching 10 bases. CDR3 size: 17 residues. The germline CDR1 and CDR2 sequences are DFQATT and SNEGSKA (reference sequence). J lost 7 bases, V lost 1 base, and 13 bases had no gene match. In nucleotides, the CDR3 is TGCAGTGCTAGAGTGGCGGCTAGCGGGGGCTCGTGGAATGAGCAGTTCTTC. Translated: CSARVAASGGSWNEQFF.

This clonotype was counted only a few times. The chain combines TRBV20-1 with TRBJ2-1, with TRBD2 matching over 16 bases. J was trimmed by 0 bases and V by 5 bases; bases with no gene match: 13. Germline values: CDR1 DFQATT, CDR2 SNEGSKA (reference sequence). The CDR3 spans 20 residues. The CDR3 DNA sequence: TGCAGTGCTTTATCCCGCGGGACTAGCGGGGGGGTCAGCTCCTACAATGAGCAGTTCTTC. Its protein product is CSALSRGTSGGVSSYNEQFF.

The chain couples TRBV5-1 to TRBJ1-1; tentatively, D is TRBD1 (5 bases). CDR3 length: 14 residues. CDR1 and CDR2 (germline): SGHRS, YFSETQ. Trimming left V 3 bases short and J 2 bases short, with 11 bases between. The CDR3 nucleotides read TGCGCCAGCAGCTCGGCGGGGGTTAACACTGAAGCTTTCTTT. Translated, it gives CASSSAGVNTEAFF.

The chain is built from TRBV29-1 and TRBJ1-1; 8 bases match TRBD1. This CDR3 spans 13 amino acids. After removal of 5 bases from V and 1 base from J, the junction contained 3 bases not matched to a gene. Germline CDR1 reads SQVTM; CDR2 reads ANQGSEA. The CDR3 spells CSVTTGGNTEAFF. The CDR3, as DNA: TGCAGCGTTACAACAGGGGGGAACACTGAAGCTTTCTTT.

Regarding this clonotype: A read error may be the cause here, since a much bigger clone is one base away. V is TRBV15 and J is TRBJ1-1; 7 nucleotides agree with TRBD1. CDR1 is LNHNV and CDR2 is YYDKDF in the germline V gene (reference sequence). The ends lost 6 bases at V and 8 bases at J; junction bases unmatched: 12. The CDR3 is 14 amino acids. The CDR3 coding sequence is TGTGCCACCAGGTCCCCAAGGGACAGTGGGGAAGCTTTCTTT. Protein: CATRSPRDSGEAFF. The variable domain in full, with the rest retrieved from reference TRBV15 and TRBJ1-1, is DAMVIQNPRYQVTQFGKPVTLSCSQTLNHNVMYWYQQKSSQAPKLLFHYYDKDFNNEADTPDNFQSRRPNTSFCFLDIRSPGLGDTAMYLCATRSPRDSGEAFFGQGTRLTVV.

The table lists this clonotype with many counts. The chain combines TRBV29-1 with TRBJ1-5, with TRBD1 identical over 7 bases. The V segment lost 5 bases and the J segment 7 bases; nucleotides outside the gene matches: 11. This CDR3 has 14 amino acids. Germline V gives CDR1 SQVTM, CDR2 ANQGSEA. In DNA form, the CDR3 reads TGCAGCGTTTCGGAAGGGGGCCATAGACAGCCCCAGCATTTT. Translating gives CSVSEGGHRQPQHF.